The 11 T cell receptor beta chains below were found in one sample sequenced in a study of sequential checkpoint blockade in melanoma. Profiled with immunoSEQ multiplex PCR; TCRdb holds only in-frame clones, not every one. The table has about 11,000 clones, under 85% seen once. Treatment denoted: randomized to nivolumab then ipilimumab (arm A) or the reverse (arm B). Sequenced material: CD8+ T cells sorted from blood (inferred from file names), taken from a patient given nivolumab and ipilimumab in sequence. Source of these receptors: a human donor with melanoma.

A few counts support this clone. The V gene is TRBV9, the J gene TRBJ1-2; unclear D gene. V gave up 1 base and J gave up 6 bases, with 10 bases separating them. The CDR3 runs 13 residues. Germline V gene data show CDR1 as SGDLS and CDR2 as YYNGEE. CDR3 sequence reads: CASSVFASDGYTF. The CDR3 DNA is TGTGCCAGCAGCGTATTCGCCTCGGATGGCTACACCTTC.

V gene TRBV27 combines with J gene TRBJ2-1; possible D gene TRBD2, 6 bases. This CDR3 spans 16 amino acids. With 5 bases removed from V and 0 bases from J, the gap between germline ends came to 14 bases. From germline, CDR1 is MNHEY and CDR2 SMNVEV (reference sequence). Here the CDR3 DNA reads TGTGCCAGCAGTCCCTACCTAGCGAGCTCCTACAATGAGCAGTTCTTC. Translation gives CASSPYLASSYNEQFF.

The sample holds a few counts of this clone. CDR3 sequence: CASSLGGDSGNTIYF. DNA of the CDR3: TGTGCCAGCAGCTTAGGGGGGGACTCTGGAAACACCATATATTTT. The chain links TRBV7-9 to TRBJ1-3, with a possible D match to TRBD1 (5 bases). The CDR3 runs to 15 residues. CDR1 is SEHNR and CDR2 is FQNEAQ in the germline V gene (reference sequence). Trimming removed 1 base from V and 0 bases from J, with 7 bases in between.

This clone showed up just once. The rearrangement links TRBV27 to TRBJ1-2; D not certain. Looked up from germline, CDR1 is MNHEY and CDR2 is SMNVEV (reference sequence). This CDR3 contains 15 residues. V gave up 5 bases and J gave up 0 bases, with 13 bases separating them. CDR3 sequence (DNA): TGTGCCAGCAGTCCACTAGCTTTAGCTAACTATGGCTACACCTTC. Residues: CASSPLALANYGYTF.

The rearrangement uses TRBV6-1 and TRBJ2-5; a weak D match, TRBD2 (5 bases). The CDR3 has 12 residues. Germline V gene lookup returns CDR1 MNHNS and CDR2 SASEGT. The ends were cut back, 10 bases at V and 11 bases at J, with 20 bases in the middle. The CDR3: CANGGGMWEQYF. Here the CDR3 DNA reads TGTGCCAACGGCGGTGGGATGTGGGAGCAGTACTTC.

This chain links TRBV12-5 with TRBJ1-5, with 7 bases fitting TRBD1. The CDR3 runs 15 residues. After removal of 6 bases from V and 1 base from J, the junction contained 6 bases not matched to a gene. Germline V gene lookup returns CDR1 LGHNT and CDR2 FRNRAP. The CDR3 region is CASGLGTASNQPQHF. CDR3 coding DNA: TGTGCTAGTGGCCTTGGGACAGCAAGCAATCAGCCCCAGCATTTT.

CDR3 bases: TGTGCCAGCAGTGACCGGGACCTACGACCCGGGGGGAGAGGGTACGAGCAGTACTTC. Protein product: CASSDRDLRPGGRGYEQYF. This chain joins TRBV28 and TRBJ2-7; 7 positions match TRBD2. This CDR3 is 19 amino acids long. V dropped 5 bases and J dropped 4; count of bases not matched to a gene: 23. Per germline, CDR1 MDHEN and CDR2 SYDVKM.

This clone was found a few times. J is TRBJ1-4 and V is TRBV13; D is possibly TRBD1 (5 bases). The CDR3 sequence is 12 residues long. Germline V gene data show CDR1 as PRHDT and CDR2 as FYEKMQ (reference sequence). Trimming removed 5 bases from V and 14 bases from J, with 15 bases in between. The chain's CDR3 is CASSMTDLELFF. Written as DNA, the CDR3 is TGTGCCAGCAGCATGACAGATTTAGAGCTGTTTTTT.

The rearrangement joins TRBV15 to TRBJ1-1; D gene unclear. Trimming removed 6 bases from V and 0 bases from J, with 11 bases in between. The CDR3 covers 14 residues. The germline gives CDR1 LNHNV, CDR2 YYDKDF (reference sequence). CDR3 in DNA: TGTGCCACCAGAGAAGACACCATGAACACTGAAGCTTTCTTT. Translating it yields CATREDTMNTEAFF.

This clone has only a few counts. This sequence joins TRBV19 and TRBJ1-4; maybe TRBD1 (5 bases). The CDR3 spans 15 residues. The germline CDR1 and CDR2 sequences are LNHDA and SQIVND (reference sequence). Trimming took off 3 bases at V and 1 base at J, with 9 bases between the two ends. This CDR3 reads CASSIGTRTNEKLFF. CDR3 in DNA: TGTGCCAGTAGTATCGGGACTCGAACTAATGAAAAACTGTTTTTT.

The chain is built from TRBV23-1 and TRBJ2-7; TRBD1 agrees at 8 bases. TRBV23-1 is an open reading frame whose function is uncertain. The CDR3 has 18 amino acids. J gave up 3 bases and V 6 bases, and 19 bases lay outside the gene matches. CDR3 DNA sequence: TGCGCCAGCAGATCACCGGGACAGGTTACTTTCGGGGGCTACGAGCAGTACTTC. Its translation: CASRSPGQVTFGGYEQYF.